This record looks at one T cell receptor beta chain sequence and its context. There is no known antigen for this receptor. The data were obtained in a study of cytomegalovirus exposure and HLA in healthy donors (TCRdb year 2017). Background for the entire study: According to an earlier analysis of several hundred of the donors, 150 million to 200 million T cells yielded some 120 million unique TCR beta sequences and about 300 Gb of sequence data. Roughly 300 gigabases of sequencing data and around 88 million unique TCR sequences made up an early release that covered approximately 700 HLA-typed donors. Among the roughly 370 genotyped donors, around 79% belonged to the genetic ancestry cluster associated with self-reported Caucasian donors. The aim of the study was to test whether cataloging public T cell receptors could identify signatures of past pathogen exposure. Using immunosequencing, the study profiled T cell repertoires from fewer than 700 subjects and related those repertoires to cytomegalovirus serostatus. In addition to the first cohort of several hundred subjects, a separate validation cohort of some 120 different subjects was used. The study combined high-throughput TCR immunosequencing, statistical association of individual TCRs with disease status, and machine learning to predict cytomegalovirus infection status. To study patterns of TCR occurrence, a later analysis re-analyzed previously published TCR beta repertoires from around 670 donors and added high-resolution HLA genotyping. Rather than using new phenotypic data, the later analysis identified candidate immune exposures from TCR beta sequences and from how often those sequences occurred across donors. An earlier analysis of fewer than 700 of the donors applied high-throughput TCR beta sequencing to assess whether each TCR beta V gene segment acted as functional or pseudogenic. Donor age, sex, ethnicity and CMV serostatus were compiled alongside the repertoire data. In a later genetic analysis, genome-wide SNP genotypes for about 60% of the 666 donors were used, and that subset was treated as a discovery cohort. Every discovery cohort repertoire had been produced on one sequencing platform. Both class I and class II loci were covered by HLA typing, at four-digit resolution. Typing coverage differed by locus: A, B, C, DRB1 and DQB1 were typed in roughly 620-630 donors, DQA1 in about 510, DPA1 in roughly 590, and DPB1 in approximately 450. Because of strong linkage in the cohort, four or five DR-DQ haplotypes were treated as single units for association and clustering. Among 300 to 450 genotyped donors of the cohort, an average of roughly 240,000 unique TCR beta nucleotide sequences were sequenced per donor, around 18% of them non-productive. Points the paper makes about the study in general: Sequencing depth was assumed to be roughly uniform across donors in the presence/absence analyses, though that assumption may not hold. HLA typing was unavailable for some donors at each locus, so association tests used only the typed subset. In vitro tests confirmed that three of the cytomegalovirus-associated TCR beta chains recognize cytomegalovirus antigens. About 17 rarely observed V segments, including chromosome 9 orphons, were excluded from the earlier analysis of some 590 of the donors because counts were too low. The 87-base-pair reads could not distinguish some IMGT-functional V segments, including TRBV6-2 and TRBV6-3, so those segments were excluded. Only TCR beta chains were sequenced in this cohort, and the absence of alpha or paired-chain data limited detectable features. In a later analysis, 16,951 TCR beta sequences were associated with specific HLA alleles at a false discovery rate of 0.05. According to a later analysis, most CMV-associated TCR beta chains appeared to be HLA-restricted, and the HLA associations seemed to be driven largely by CMV exposure. A further reported finding was that TCR beta sequences accurately predicted the HLA-A and HLA-B alleles for most subjects in the first cohort. V-gene and J-gene trimming of TCR beta chains was associated with a missense DCLRE1C variant in a later genetic analysis, and the association was replicated in an independent cohort. When HLA alleles, especially DR and DQ, strongly co-occurred, attributing TCR associations to individual alleles was difficult. According to the authors, the approach could potentially be generalized to other disease states and immunological phenotypes. The classifier was reported to diagnose cytomegalovirus status with high specificity and sensitivity in both the original and validation cohorts. A later genetic analysis reported fewer N-insertions in productive TCRs among donors in an Asian-associated ancestry cluster than the approximately 700-donor mean. The study listed around 160 TCR beta chains as associated with cytomegalovirus. In an earlier analysis of several hundred of the donors, most TCR beta V segments were observed in productive rearrangements about 90% or about 30% of the time, broadly matching IMGT annotations. According to a later analysis, parvovirus B19, influenza, CMV and Epstein-Barr virus appeared linked to several top co-occurrence clusters. Across donors, most TCR sequences were observed very rarely, whereas some public TCRs were present in many individuals. In a later analysis, HLA-associated TCR beta chains were found to be more clonally expanded and to have lower generation probabilities than equally common non-associated chains. Correlated functional status among segregating V segments might be attributable to linkage disequilibrium, but an unknown experimental factor could not be ruled out. In a later analysis, TCR association rates were found to vary across HLA loci, with the most associated TCRs seen for DRB1 alleles and the fewest for HLA-C alleles. CMV serostatus was the only immune exposure information available for the cohort. A group of highly shared sequence variants was considered likely to be a technical artifact of the sequencing pipeline.

Trimming removed 5 bases from V and 3 bases from J, leaving 7 bases between the germline ends. There are 12 amino acids in the CDR3, from cysteine to phenylalanine inclusive. Solely the CDR3 DNA is kept, with 36 bases framed from the first base. CDR1 is given as LGHNA and CDR2 as YNFKEQ, both from the germline V gene. The cohort comprised 550 to 700 healthy bone marrow donors. Cohort members were all nominally healthy when sampled, although unrecorded immune exposures were likely present. The donor tested CMV seronegative and was one of the 352 seronegative cohort members. Every donor gave a peripheral blood sample, and the peripheral blood mononuclear cells from that sample were used for TCR beta sequencing. Genomic DNA was extracted from the blood cell samples with the Qiagen DNeasy Blood Extraction Kit. Libraries were built with the immunoSEQ multiplex PCR assay. A mixture of 60 forward primers for TCR Vbeta segments and 13 reverse primers for TCR Jbeta segments was used in the multiplex PCR. A multiplex PCR assay on genomic DNA amplified the CDR3 region of rearranged TCR beta genes. On the Illumina HiSeq System, the amplified TCR beta libraries were sequenced as 87-base-pair reads. The paper's data handling went like this. In a later analysis, tens of millions of unique TCR beta chains were counted across the approximately 640 repertoires, and roughly 9.9 million of these chains were shared by at least two donors. Raw reads were error-corrected and collapsed into unique sequences with a nearest-neighbor algorithm that merged closely related sequences to remove PCR and sequencing errors. To assign V, D and J gene segments, CDR3 sequences were aligned to IMGT reference sequences. For a sequence to be retained, at least a six-nucleotide match to both a V gene segment and a J gene segment was required. Rearrangements were classified as productive when the CDR3 lacked stop codons and remained in frame with V and J, and all other rearrangements were classified as non-productive. Following IMGT convention, CDR3 was defined as the stretch from the second conserved V-encoded cysteine to the conserved J-encoded phenylalanine. Sequences without an unambiguous match to a single V gene segment were excluded from the earlier analysis of over 500 of the donors. In an earlier analysis of some 590 of the donors, a V segment was called functional when productive rearrangements were above 56.7%, and segregating when the standard deviation between donors exceeded 5%. A statistical classification framework was developed to diagnose cytomegalovirus status using the catalog of TCR beta chain sequences. A later analysis assigned V and J genes by comparing TCR nucleotide sequences with IMGT/GENE-DB human TR gene sequences. Using the TCRdist pipeline, a later analysis assigned CDR3 sequences along with most-parsimonious VDJ recombination scenarios. In a later analysis, each TCR beta chain was defined by its CDR3 amino acid sequence together with its V-gene family, and reads without a unique V-gene family were excluded. In a later analysis, 500 to 650 highly shared, low-generation-probability nucleotide sequences were removed to address suspected cross-contamination and a sequencing artifact. A later analysis calculated a clonal expansion index for each public chain from normalized within-repertoire ranks of inferred template counts. A later analysis computed generation probabilities with a VDJ recombination model fitted to out-of-frame rearrangements, and checked the results against IGoR. A later analysis scored TCR-TCR, TCR-HLA and TCR-CMV co-occurrence with hypergeometric tests, applying a repertoire-size bias correction to TCR pairs. In a later analysis, false discovery rates were estimated by permuting HLA or CMV assignments 20 times. In a later analysis, co-occurring TCRs were grouped using DBSCAN, and TCRdist sequence similarity was added for clustering within HLA-allele-positive subsets. Co-occurrence clustering excluded repertoires with fewer than 30,000 or more than 120,000 public chains, plus five with anomalous nucleotide sharing. Sourced from immuneACCESS, this table was stored by TCRdb with only in-frame sequences that have V and J called. A share of the clones is absent; for the studies checked, an unresolved V gene accounts for under half, and the remainder has no known explanation. The V and J calls and the clone size are those of that table, but D and trimming were determined from the DNA. The record for this sample contains approximately 42,000 clones. The ten largest clones capture roughly 8% of the sample.

The sequencing input was PBMCs. This sequence uses TRBV4-2 and TRBJ1-2; a tentative D match to TRBD1 spans 5 bases. This sequence was found in a male donor in good health and CMV-seronegative. The bases read TGTGCCAGCAGCGACAGAGACTATGGCTACACCTTC. It translates to CASSDRDYGYTF.